What follows describes a single T cell receptor beta chain. Its matching antigen is unknown. This record comes from a study of beta chain features in type 1 diabetes. The study, taken as a whole, reports: Moderately but significantly shorter TCRB CDR3s were found in Type 1 diabetes patients in all four CD4+ subsets. When VDJ junctions were examined, type 1 diabetes patients showed fewer insertions and more deletions. TCRB rearrangement may or may not be influenced by HLA type; here this remained unresolved.

Each sorted fraction was over 95% pure. cDNA synthesis used the whole RNA isolate, giving expressed TCRB sequences. Generated by immunoSEQ multiplex PCR, the TCRdb table keeps only in-frame clones and is missing some. The profile shows hundreds of thousands of clones, more than 13% of them singletons. The CDR3 sequence is 15 residues long. The V gene's germline CDR1 is SNHLY and CDR2 FYNNEI. Trimming removed 5 bases from V and 1 base from J, with 11 bases in between. The chain joins TRBV2 to TRBJ1-4; D ambiguous. The sequence was collected from a man younger than 35 with type 1 diabetes. Sequencing used naive CD4+ T cells from blood. CDR3 sequence (DNA): TGTGCCAGCAGTCTGAATTGGGGAACTAATGAAAAACTGTTTTTT. Translation: CASSLNWGTNEKLFF.